This entry describes one T cell receptor beta chain. This record belongs to a study of Ad26.COV2.S vaccination and SARS-CoV-2 variants. Profiling relied on immunoSEQ multiplex PCR, and the TCRdb table lists in-frame clones only, not all of them. This sample has some 330,000 clones, with 90% found just once. The CDR3 spans 14 residues. Between the trimmed V and J ends, which lost 1 base and 7 bases, there was a span of 14 bases. Germline-derived CDR1 and CDR2 are SGHTA and FQGNSA. Treatment defined: 19 received Ad26.COV2.S at low or high dose, single or two shots; a few received placebo; per-sample allocation not given. Collection of samples fell on day 63 after the first vaccine or placebo injection.

The source is a person between 18 and 65 years old who received the Ad26.COV2.S COVID-19 vaccine or a placebo. The V call is TRBV7-2, the J call TRBJ2-7, with TRBD1 as a possible D gene (6 bases). This specimen was peripheral blood, taken in a trial of Ad26.COV2.S vaccine versus placebo. Written as DNA, the CDR3 is TGTGCCAGCAGCTTAGAAGGATGGGGGCCTGAGCAGTACTTC. It encodes CASSLEGWGPEQYF.